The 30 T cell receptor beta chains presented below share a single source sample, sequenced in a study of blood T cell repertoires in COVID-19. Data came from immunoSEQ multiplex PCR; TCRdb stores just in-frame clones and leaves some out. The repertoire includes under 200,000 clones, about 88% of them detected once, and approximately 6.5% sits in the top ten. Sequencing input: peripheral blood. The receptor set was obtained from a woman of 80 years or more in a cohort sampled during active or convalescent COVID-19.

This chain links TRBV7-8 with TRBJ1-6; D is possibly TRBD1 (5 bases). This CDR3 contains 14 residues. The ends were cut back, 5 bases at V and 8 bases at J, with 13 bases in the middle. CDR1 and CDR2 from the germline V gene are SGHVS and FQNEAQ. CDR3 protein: CASSPRDWDSPLHF. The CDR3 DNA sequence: TGTGCCAGCAGCCCCCGGGACTGGGATTCACCCCTCCACTTT.

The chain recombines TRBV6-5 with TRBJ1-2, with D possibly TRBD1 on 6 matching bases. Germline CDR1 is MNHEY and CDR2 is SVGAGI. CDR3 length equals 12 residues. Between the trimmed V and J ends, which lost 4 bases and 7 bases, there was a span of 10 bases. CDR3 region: CASSFNRAGYTF. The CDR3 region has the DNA TGTGCCAGCAGTTTCAACAGGGCTGGCTACACCTTC.

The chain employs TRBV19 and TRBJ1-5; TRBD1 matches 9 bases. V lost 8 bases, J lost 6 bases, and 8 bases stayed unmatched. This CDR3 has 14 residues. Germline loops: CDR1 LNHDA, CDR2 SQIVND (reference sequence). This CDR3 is CASSNRGLGQPQHF. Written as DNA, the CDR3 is TGTGCCAGTTCCAACAGGGGGCTGGGTCAGCCCCAGCATTTT.

CDR3 DNA: TGTGCCAGCAGCTTAGATTTTGTGGGGACAGGGTCTTCCTACGAGCAGTACTTC. Translating it yields CASSLDFVGTGSSYEQYF. The chain recombines TRBV7-2 with TRBJ2-7, with 9 bases fitting TRBD1. Germline-derived CDR1 and CDR2 are SGHTA and FQGNSA. The CDR3 extends over 18 amino acids. The V and J ends lost 1 base and 1 base, in that order; junction bases with no gene match: 11. The entire variable domain, with the rest obtained from reference TRBV7-2 and TRBJ2-7, is as follows: GAGVSQSPSNKVTEKGKDVELRCDPISGHTALYWYRQSLGQGLEFLIYFQGNSAPDKSGLPSDRFSAERTGGSVSTLTIQRTQQEDSAVYLCASSLDFVGTGSSYEQYFGPGTRLTVT.

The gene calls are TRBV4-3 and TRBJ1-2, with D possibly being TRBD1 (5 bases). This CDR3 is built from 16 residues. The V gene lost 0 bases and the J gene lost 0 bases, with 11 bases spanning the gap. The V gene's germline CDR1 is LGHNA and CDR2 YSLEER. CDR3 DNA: TGCGCCAGCAGCCAAGATGGGCAGGGATCTAACTATGGCTACACCTTC. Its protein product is CASSQDGQGSNYGYTF.

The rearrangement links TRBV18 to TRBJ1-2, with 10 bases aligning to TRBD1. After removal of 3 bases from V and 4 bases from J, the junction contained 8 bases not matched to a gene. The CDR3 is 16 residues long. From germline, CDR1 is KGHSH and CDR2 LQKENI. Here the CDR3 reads CASSPRTGGGGYGYTF. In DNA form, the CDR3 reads TGTGCCAGCTCACCGAGGACAGGGGGAGGCGGCTATGGCTACACCTTC.

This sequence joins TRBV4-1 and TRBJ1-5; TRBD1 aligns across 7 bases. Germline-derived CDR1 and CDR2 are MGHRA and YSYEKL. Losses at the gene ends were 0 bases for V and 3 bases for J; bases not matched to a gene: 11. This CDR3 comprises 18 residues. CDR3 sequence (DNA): TGCGCCAGCAGCCAAGATTTCGTTCCCAGGGGGGTCAATCAGCCCCAGCATTTT. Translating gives CASSQDFVPRGVNQPQHF.

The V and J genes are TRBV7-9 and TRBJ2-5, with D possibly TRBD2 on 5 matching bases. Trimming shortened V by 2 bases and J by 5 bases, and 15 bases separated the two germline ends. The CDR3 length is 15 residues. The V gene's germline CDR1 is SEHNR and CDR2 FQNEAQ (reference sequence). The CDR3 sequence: CASSLRSLALETQYF. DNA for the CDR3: TGTGCCAGCAGCTTAAGGTCTCTAGCTCTCGAGACCCAGTACTTC.

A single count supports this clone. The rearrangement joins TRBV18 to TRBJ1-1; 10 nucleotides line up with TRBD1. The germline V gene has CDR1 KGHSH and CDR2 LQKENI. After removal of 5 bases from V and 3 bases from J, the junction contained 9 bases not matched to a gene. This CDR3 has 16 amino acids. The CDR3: CASSTAGTGVDTEAFF. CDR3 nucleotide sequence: TGTGCCAGCTCAACAGCCGGGACAGGGGTGGACACTGAAGCTTTCTTT.

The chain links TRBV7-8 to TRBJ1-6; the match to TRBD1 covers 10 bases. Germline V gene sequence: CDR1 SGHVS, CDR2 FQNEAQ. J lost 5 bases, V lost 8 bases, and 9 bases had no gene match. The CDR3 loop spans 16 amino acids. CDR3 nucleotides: TGTGCCAGCTCCGGGTGGGGGACAGGGGATAATTCACCCCTCCACTTT. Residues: CASSGWGTGDNSPLHF.

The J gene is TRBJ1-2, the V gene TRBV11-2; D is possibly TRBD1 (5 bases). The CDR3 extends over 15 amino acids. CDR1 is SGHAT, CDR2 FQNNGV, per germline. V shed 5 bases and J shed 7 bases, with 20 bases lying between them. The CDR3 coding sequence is TGTGCCAGCAGCCCCATCCGATGGGGGGTCGCTGGCTACACCTTC. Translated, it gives CASSPIRWGVAGYTF.

CDR3 nucleotides: TGTGCCAGCAGCTTGGACTGGGGGGTGGATACGCAGTATTTT. Amino acids: CASSLDWGVDTQYF. The V gene is TRBV7-6, the J gene TRBJ2-3; TRBD2 might be the D (6 bases). Germline-derived CDR1 and CDR2 are SGHVS and FNYEAQ. V was pared by 3 bases and J by 6 bases, with 13 bases between. The length of the CDR3 is 14 residues.

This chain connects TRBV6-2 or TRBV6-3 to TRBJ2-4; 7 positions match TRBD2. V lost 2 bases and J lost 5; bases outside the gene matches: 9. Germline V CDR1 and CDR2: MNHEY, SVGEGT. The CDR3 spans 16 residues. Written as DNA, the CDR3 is TGTGCCAGCAGTTACCCCCGACGGGGGGATGAAAACATTCAGTACTTC. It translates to CASSYPRRGDENIQYF.

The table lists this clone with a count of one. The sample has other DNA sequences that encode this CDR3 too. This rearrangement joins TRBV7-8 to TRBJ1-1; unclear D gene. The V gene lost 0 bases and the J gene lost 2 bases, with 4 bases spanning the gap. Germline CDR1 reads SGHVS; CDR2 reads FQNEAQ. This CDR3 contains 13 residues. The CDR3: CASSLAQNTEAFF. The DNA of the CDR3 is TGTGCCAGCAGCTTAGCTCAAAACACTGAAGCTTTCTTT.

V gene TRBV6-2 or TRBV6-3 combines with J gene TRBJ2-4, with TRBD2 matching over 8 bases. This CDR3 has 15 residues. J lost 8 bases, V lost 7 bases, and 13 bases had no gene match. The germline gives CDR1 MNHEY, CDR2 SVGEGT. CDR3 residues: CASTPGRGWGDIQYF. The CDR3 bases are TGTGCCAGCACCCCCGGGAGGGGGTGGGGAGACATTCAGTACTTC.

CDR3 loop: CASSQWDSLETQYF. Written as DNA, the CDR3 is TGTGCCAGCAGCCAATGGGACTCCCTCGAGACCCAGTACTTC. The chain couples TRBV4-2 to TRBJ2-5, with D possibly being TRBD2 (6 bases). In germline, CDR1 is LGHNA, CDR2 YNFKEQ. The ends were cut back, 2 bases at V and 5 bases at J, with 12 bases in the middle. This CDR3 has 14 residues.

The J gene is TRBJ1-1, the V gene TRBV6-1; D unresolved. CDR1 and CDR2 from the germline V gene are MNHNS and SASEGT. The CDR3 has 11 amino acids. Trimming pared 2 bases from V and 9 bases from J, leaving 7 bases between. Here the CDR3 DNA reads TGTGCCAGCAGTGAAACAGAAAAAGCTTTCTTT. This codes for CASSETEKAFF.

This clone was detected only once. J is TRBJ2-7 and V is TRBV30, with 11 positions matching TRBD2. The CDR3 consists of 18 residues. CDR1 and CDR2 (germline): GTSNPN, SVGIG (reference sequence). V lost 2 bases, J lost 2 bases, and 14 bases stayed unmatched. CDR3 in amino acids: CAWSLSGLGLAVTYEQYF. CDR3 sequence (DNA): TGTGCCTGGAGTTTATCGGGCCTGGGACTAGCGGTAACCTACGAGCAGTACTTC.

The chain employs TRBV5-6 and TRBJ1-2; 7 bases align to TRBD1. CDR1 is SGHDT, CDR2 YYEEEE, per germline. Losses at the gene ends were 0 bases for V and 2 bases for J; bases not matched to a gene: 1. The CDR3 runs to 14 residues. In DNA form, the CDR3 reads TGTGCCAGCAGCTTGGACAGGGGAAACTATGGCTACACCTTC. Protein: CASSLDRGNYGYTF.

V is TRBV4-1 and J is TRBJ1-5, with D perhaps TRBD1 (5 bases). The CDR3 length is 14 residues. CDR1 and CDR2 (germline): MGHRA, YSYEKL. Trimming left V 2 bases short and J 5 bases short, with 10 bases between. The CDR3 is CASSQHQGYQPQHF. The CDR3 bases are TGCGCCAGCAGCCAACATCAGGGTTATCAGCCCCAGCATTTT.

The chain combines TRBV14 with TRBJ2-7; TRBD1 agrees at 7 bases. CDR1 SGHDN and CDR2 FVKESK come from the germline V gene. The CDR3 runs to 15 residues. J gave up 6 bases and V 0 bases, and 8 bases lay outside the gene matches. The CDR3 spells CASSQERAGGTEQYF. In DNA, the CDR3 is TGTGCCAGCAGCCAAGAGAGGGCAGGGGGAACCGAGCAGTACTTC.

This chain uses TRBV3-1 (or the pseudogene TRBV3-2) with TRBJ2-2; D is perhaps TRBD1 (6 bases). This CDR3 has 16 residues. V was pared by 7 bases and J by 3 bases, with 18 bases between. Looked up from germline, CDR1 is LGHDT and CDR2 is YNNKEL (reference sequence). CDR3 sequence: CASNSWGRSDTGELFF. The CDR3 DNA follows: TGTGCCAGCAACTCCTGGGGGCGGTCTGACACCGGGGAGCTGTTTTTT.

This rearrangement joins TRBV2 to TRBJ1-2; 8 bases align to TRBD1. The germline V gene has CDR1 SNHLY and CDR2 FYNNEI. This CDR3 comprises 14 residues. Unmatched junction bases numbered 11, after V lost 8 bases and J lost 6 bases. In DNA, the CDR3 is TGTGCCAGCCATCTCAAGACAGGGGTGCATGGCTACACCTTC. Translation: CASHLKTGVHGYTF. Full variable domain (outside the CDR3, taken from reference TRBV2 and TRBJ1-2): EPEVTQTPSHQVTQMGQEVILRCVPISNHLYFYWYRQILGQKVEFLVSFYNNEISEKSEIFDDQFSVERPDGSNFTLKIRSTKLEDSAMYFCASHLKTGVHGYTFGSGTRLTVV.

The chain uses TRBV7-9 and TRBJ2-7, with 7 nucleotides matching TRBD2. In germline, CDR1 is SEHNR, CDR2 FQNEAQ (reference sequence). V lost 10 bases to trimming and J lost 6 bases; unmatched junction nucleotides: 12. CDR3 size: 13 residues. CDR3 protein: CANDRLGEGEQYF. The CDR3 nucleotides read TGTGCCAACGATAGGCTTGGGGAGGGCGAGCAGTACTTC. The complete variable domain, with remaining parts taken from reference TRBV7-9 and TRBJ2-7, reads DTGVSQNPRHKITKRGQNVTFRCDPISEHNRLYWYRQTLGQGPEFLTYFQNEAQLEKSRLLSDRFSAERPKGSFSTLEIQRTEQGDSAMYLCANDRLGEGEQYFGPGTRLTVT.

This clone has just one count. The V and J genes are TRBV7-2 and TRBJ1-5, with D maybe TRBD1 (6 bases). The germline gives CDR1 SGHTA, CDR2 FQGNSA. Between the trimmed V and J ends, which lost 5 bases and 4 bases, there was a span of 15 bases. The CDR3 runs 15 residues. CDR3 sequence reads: CASSREGGPNQPQHF. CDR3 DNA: TGTGCCAGCAGCCGTGAGGGGGGGCCTAATCAGCCCCAGCATTTT.

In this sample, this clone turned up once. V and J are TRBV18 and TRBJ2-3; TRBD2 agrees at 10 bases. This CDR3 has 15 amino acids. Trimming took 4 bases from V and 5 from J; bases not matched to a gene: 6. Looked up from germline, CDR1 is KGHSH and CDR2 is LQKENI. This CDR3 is CASSRKREGVDTQYF. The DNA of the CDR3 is TGTGCCAGCTCACGGAAGCGGGAGGGCGTAGATACGCAGTATTTT.

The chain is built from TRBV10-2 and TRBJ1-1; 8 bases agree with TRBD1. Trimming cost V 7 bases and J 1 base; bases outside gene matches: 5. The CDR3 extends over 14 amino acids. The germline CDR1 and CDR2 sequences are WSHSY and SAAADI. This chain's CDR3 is CASTLDRGNTEAFF. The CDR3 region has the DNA TGCGCCAGCACCCTAGACAGGGGGAACACTGAAGCTTTCTTT.

The CDR3 here is CASSLLRLAGGNEQFF. For the CDR3, the DNA is TGTGCCAGCAGCTTATTGAGGCTAGCGGGGGGCAATGAGCAGTTCTTC. The chain combines TRBV7-9 with TRBJ2-1, with 11 bases aligning to TRBD2. Germline trimming cut 2 bases from V and 6 bases from J; bases unmatched to any gene: 6. The CDR3 sequence is 16 residues long. Germline CDR1 reads SEHNR; CDR2 reads FQNEAQ (reference sequence).

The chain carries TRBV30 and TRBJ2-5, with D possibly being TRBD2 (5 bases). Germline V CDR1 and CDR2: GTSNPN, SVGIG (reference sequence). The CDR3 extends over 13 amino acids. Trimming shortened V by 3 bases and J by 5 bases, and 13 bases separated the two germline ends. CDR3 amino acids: CAWRVGVFETQYF. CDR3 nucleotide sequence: TGTGCCTGGAGGGTGGGAGTGTTTGAGACCCAGTACTTC.

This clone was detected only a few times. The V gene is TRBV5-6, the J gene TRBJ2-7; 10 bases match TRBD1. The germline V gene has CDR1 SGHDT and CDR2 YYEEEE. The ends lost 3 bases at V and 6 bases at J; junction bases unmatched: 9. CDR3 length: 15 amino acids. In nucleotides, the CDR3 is TGTGCCAGCAGCTGGGGACAGGGGCGCCTTAGCGAGCAGTACTTC. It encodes CASSWGQGRLSEQYF. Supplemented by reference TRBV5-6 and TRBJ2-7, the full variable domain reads DAGVTQSPTHLIKTRGQQVTLRCSPKSGHDTVSWYQQALGQGPQFIFQYYEEEERQRGNFPDRFSGHQFPNYSSELNVNALLLGDSALYLCASSWGQGRLSEQYFGPGTRLTVT.